The 11 T cell receptor beta chains presented below share a single source sample, sequenced in a study of cytomegalovirus exposure and HLA in healthy donors. A multiplex PCR was run with 60 Vbeta primers and 13 Jbeta primers. Method: immunoSEQ multiplex PCR; TCRdb's copy keeps in-frame clones and lacks some. The sample totals approximately 110,000 clones. The sequenced sample consisted of PBMCs. These receptors came from a man between 50 and 59 years old in good health and CMV-seronegative.

The chain employs TRBV28 and TRBJ2-3; 8 nucleotides match TRBD2. Germline assignment: CDR1 MDHEN and CDR2 SYDVKM. Germline trimming cut 8 bases from V and 5 bases from J; bases unmatched to any gene: 12. This CDR3 comprises 15 residues. CDR3 amino acids: CASVTGGAGGDTQYF. The CDR3 region has the DNA TGTGCCAGCGTCACGGGGGGCGCGGGGGGAGATACGCAGTATTTT.

The V gene is TRBV6-1, the J gene TRBJ1-5; tentatively, D is TRBD1 (5 bases). CDR3 size: 12 residues. Per germline, CDR1 MNHNS and CDR2 SASEGT. Between the trimmed V and J ends, which lost 8 bases and 9 bases, there was a span of 14 bases. This CDR3 reads CASSQVHGPQHF. Here the CDR3 DNA reads TGTGCCAGCTCACAGGTCCATGGGCCCCAGCATTTT.

The rearrangement links TRBV30 to TRBJ1-1; no definite D call. CDR3 length: 11 residues. Germline loops: CDR1 GTSNPN, CDR2 SVGIG (reference sequence). CDR3 sequence (DNA): TGTGCTTCCGCGGGCAGCACTGAAGCTTTCTTT. Its protein product is CASAGSTEAFF.

This sequence joins TRBV30 and TRBJ1-1; D is undetermined. CDR3 length: 17 residues. Germline CDR1 reads GTSNPN; CDR2 reads SVGIG (reference sequence). The V gene lost 3 bases and the J gene lost 0 bases, with 20 bases spanning the gap. The CDR3 DNA sequence: TGTGCCTGGAGCCATCCAATCCAGGAACTCATGAACACTGAAGCTTTCTTT. It specifies CAWSHPIQELMNTEAFF.

The J gene is TRBJ1-3, the V gene TRBV19; weak D call: TRBD1 (5 bases). The V end was cut by 5 bases, the J end by 4 bases, with 9 bases between. This CDR3 region has 13 residues. Germline values: CDR1 LNHDA, CDR2 SQIVND (reference sequence). In DNA, the CDR3 is TGTGCCAGTAGTGGGCAGGGAGGAAACACCATATATTTT. Translating it yields CASSGQGGNTIYF.

The chain combines TRBV10-3 with TRBJ2-4; the D gene is possibly TRBD2 (5 bases). Trimming shortened V by 6 bases and J by 0 bases, and 9 bases separated the two germline ends. The CDR3 runs 14 residues. CDR1 and CDR2 (germline): ENHRY, SYGVKD. The CDR3 DNA sequence: TGTGCCATCAGGGAGGAACTAGCCAAAAACATTCAGTACTTC. This codes for CAIREELAKNIQYF.

This chain connects TRBV19 to TRBJ1-1, with 8 bases identical to TRBD1. Germline V lookup: CDR1 LNHDA, CDR2 SQIVND (reference sequence). V trimming: 7 bases; J trimming: 0 bases; junction bases outside the gene matches: 7. The CDR3 is 15 amino acids. The CDR3 nucleotides are TGTGCCAGTAACCCAAAGACAGGGGTGAACACTGAAGCTTTCTTT. This codes for CASNPKTGVNTEAFF.

J is TRBJ2-1 and V is TRBV7-9; perhaps TRBD2 as D (7 bases). The V gene lost 1 base and the J gene lost 7 bases, with 14 bases spanning the gap. The CDR3 has 15 residues. Germline-derived CDR1 and CDR2 are SEHNR and FQNEAQ (reference sequence). Here the CDR3 DNA reads TGTGCCAGCAGCTTAGGCGGGGGCCGGAGGAATGAGCAGTTCTTC. Translating gives CASSLGGGRRNEQFF.

The chain employs TRBV11-2 and TRBJ2-5, with 9 bases fitting TRBD2. The CDR3 contains 15 residues. The J segment lost 5 bases and the V segment lost 3 bases, leaving 7 bases of the junction unmatched. Germline V gene lookup returns CDR1 SGHAT and CDR2 FQNNGV. The CDR3 reads CASSFSLAGGETQYF. In DNA form, the CDR3 reads TGTGCCAGCAGCTTTTCCCTGGCGGGAGGGGAGACCCAGTACTTC.

The chain is built from TRBV7-9 and TRBJ1-3, with D perhaps TRBD1 (5 bases). The CDR3 sequence is 16 residues long. Looked up from germline, CDR1 is SEHNR and CDR2 is FQNEAQ (reference sequence). V gave up 1 base and J gave up 0 bases, with 10 bases separating them. Written as DNA, the CDR3 is TGTGCCAGCAGCTTAGGACAGAGCTTCTCTGGAAACACCATATATTTT. It translates to CASSLGQSFSGNTIYF.

This chain uses TRBV2 with TRBJ2-3; 12 bases agree with TRBD2. Germline V gene sequence: CDR1 SNHLY, CDR2 FYNNEI. With 7 bases clipped from V and 0 bases from J, the junction kept 11 bases outside the gene matches. CDR3 length: 18 residues. The CDR3, as DNA: TGTGCCAGCACCGTACTGACTAGCGGGAGTGCTAGCACAGATACGCAGTATTTT. As protein: CASTVLTSGSASTDTQYF. Filled out from reference TRBV2 and TRBJ2-3, the complete variable domain reads EPEVTQTPSHQVTQMGQEVILRCVPISNHLYFYWYRQILGQKVEFLVSFYNNEISEKSEIFDDQFSVERPDGSNFTLKIRSTKLEDSAMYFCASTVLTSGSASTDTQYFGPGTRLTVL.